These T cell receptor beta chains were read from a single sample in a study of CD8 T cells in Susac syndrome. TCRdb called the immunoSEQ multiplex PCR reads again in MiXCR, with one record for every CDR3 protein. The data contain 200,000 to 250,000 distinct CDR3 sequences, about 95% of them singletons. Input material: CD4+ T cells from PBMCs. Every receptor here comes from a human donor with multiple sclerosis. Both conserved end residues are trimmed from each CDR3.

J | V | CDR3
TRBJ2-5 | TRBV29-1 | SVLAEETQY
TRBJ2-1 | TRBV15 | ATSRDGRGGNEQF
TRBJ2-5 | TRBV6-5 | ASSRGETQY
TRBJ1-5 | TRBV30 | AWSEGANQPQH
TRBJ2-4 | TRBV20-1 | SAGLAGNMKNIQY
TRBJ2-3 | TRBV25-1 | ASSARGSTDTQY
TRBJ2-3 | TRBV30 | AWSRDFTDTQY
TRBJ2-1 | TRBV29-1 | SVTGLAGSSYNEQF
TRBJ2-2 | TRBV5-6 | ASTGDTGELF
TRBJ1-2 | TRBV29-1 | SVDGYADNYGYT
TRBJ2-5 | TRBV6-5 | STAGEETQY
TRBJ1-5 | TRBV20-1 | SASSQGNQPQH
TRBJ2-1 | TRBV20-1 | SASSLNRTDEQF
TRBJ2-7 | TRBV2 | ASSDPRLGEQY
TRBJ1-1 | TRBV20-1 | SARVRGGTEAF